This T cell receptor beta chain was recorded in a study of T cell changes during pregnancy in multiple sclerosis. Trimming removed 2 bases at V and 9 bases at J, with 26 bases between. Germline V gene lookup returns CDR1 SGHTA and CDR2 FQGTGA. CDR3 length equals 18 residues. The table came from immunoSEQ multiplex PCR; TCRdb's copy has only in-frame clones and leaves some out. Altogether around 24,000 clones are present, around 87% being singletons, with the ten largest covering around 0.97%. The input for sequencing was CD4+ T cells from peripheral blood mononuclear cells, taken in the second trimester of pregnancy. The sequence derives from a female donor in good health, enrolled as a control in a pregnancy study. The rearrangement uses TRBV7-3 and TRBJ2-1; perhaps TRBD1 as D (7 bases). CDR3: CASSLLAGQDGGRGEQFF. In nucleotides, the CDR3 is TGTGCCAGCAGCTTACTAGCCGGACAGGACGGGGGTAGGGGTGAGCAGTTCTTC. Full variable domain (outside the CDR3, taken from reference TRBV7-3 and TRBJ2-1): GAGVSQTPSNKVTEKGKYVELRCDPISGHTALYWYRQSLGQGPEFLIYFQGTGAADDSGLPNDRFFAVRPEGSVSTLKIQRTERGDSAVYLCASSLLAGQDGGRGEQFFGPGTRLTVL.